The 10 T cell receptor beta chains reported below all come from one sample, sequenced in a study of cytomegalovirus exposure and HLA in healthy donors. It was with 60 Vbeta and 13 Jbeta primers that the PCR ran. Method: immunoSEQ multiplex PCR; TCRdb's copy keeps in-frame clones and lacks some. The sample records 150,000 to 200,000 clones, about 80% being singletons. The sequenced sample was PBMCs. The receptors originated from a woman aged 50 to 60 in good health and CMV-seronegative.

This clone was counted once. The gene calls are TRBV4-3 and TRBJ2-2; tentatively, D is TRBD2 (6 bases). Germline V gene lookup returns CDR1 LGHNA and CDR2 YSLEER. Trimming cost V 1 base and J 7 bases, with 16 bases left between them. CDR3 size: 16 residues. CDR3 DNA: TGCGCCAGCAGCCAAGTAAGCCCGGGTAGCGGCGGGGAGCTGTTTTTT. It encodes CASSQVSPGSGGELFF.

The CDR3 region is CASSPGGDQPQHF. CDR3 sequence (DNA): TGCGCCAGCAGCCCGGGGGGGGATCAGCCCCAGCATTTT. The chain carries TRBV5-1 and TRBJ1-5; TRBD1 is a possible D gene (5 bases). Trimming left V 4 bases short and J 5 bases short, with 10 bases between. CDR1 and CDR2 (germline): SGHRS, YFSETQ. The CDR3 runs 13 residues.

The chain combines TRBV4-1 with TRBJ2-1; D gene unclear. Per germline, CDR1 MGHRA and CDR2 YSYEKL. The V end lost 3 bases, the J end lost 8 bases, and 17 bases lay between the germline ends. The CDR3 extends over 15 amino acids. The DNA of the CDR3 is TGCGCCAGCAGCCATAACCTCCCTAGGAGAGATGAGCAGTTCTTC. Its protein is CASSHNLPRRDEQFF.

V is TRBV19 and J is TRBJ2-2; TRBD1 matches at 7 bases. The CDR3 has 14 residues. Germline V gives CDR1 LNHDA, CDR2 SQIVND (reference sequence). Unmatched junction bases numbered 11, after V lost 10 bases and J lost 6 bases. In DNA, the CDR3 is TGTGCCACCCTGGACAGGCCAGGGGCCGGGGAGCTGTTTTTT. Protein sequence: CATLDRPGAGELFF.

The gene calls are TRBV18 and TRBJ2-2; D might be TRBD1 (6 bases). Trimming removed 2 bases from V and 4 bases from J, with 11 bases in between. Per germline, CDR1 KGHSH and CDR2 LQKENI. The CDR3 has 15 amino acids. CDR3 residues: CASSPAGVSTGELFF. DNA of the CDR3: TGTGCCAGCTCACCAGCAGGGGTCAGCACCGGGGAGCTGTTTTTT.

This clone was found many times. The chain has TRBV15 and TRBJ1-5; D unresolved. Per the germline V gene, CDR1 is LNHNV and CDR2 is YYDKDF (reference sequence). The CDR3 is 15 residues long. With 2 bases removed from V and 2 bases from J, the gap between germline ends came to 10 bases. The CDR3 DNA reads TGTGCCACCAGCAGAAGTTTGGGCGGCAATCAGCCCCAGCATTTT. Its translation: CATSRSLGGNQPQHF.

V gene TRBV27 combines with J gene TRBJ2-5; 7 bases are shared with TRBD1. The J call may be in error: the DNA end matches TRBJ2-7 better. Per the germline V gene, CDR1 is MNHEY and CDR2 is SMNVEV (reference sequence). CDR3 length: 13 amino acids. CDR3 bases: TGTGCCAGCAGTCTGAGACAGGGTTACGAGCAGTACTTC. Its translation: CASSLRQGYEQYF.

The chain combines TRBV6-4 with TRBJ2-1, with D perhaps TRBD1 (8 bases). Germline lookup yields CDR1 MRHNA and CDR2 SNTAGT. The length of the CDR3 is 14 residues. The V gene lost 2 bases and the J gene lost 10 bases, with 15 bases spanning the gap. The CDR3 protein is CASSDEGQGGEQFF. The CDR3 bases are TGTGCCAGCAGTGACGAAGGACAGGGAGGGGAGCAGTTCTTC.

J is TRBJ2-2 and V is TRBV14, with D unclear. Looked up from germline, CDR1 is SGHDN and CDR2 is FVKESK. With 4 bases removed from V and 5 bases from J, the gap between germline ends came to 8 bases. CDR3 size: 13 residues. The CDR3 is CASSPRLTGELFF. The CDR3 nucleotides read TGTGCCAGCAGCCCGCGGCTGACCGGGGAGCTGTTTTTT.

The rearrangement links TRBV10-3 to TRBJ2-1, with TRBD2 matching 14 bases. The CDR3 runs 16 residues. V lost 7 bases to trimming and J lost 6 bases; unmatched junction nucleotides: 8. The germline V gene has CDR1 ENHRY and CDR2 SYGVKD. CDR3 DNA sequence: TGTGCCATCAAGGGACTAGCGGGAGACGCCGCCAATGAGCAGTTCTTC. It is translated as CAIKGLAGDAANEQFF.